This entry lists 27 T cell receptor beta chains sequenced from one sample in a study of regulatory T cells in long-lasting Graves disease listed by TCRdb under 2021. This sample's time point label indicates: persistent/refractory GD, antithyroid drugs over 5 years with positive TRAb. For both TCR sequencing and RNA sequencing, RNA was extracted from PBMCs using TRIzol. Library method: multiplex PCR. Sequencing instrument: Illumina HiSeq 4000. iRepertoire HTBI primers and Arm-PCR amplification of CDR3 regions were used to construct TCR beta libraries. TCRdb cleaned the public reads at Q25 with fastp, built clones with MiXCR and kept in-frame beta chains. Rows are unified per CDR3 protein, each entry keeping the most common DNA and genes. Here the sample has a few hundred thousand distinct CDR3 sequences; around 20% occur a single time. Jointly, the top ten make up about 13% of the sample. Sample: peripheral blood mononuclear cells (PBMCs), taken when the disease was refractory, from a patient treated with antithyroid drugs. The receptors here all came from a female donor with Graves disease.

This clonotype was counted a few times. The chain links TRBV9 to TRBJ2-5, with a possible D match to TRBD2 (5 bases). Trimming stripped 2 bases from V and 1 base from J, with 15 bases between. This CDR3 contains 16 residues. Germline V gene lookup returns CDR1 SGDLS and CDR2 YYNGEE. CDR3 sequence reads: CASSVGSAELQETQYF. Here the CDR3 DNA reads TGTGCCAGCAGCGTGGGGTCAGCGGAGCTCCAAGAGACCCAGTACTTC.

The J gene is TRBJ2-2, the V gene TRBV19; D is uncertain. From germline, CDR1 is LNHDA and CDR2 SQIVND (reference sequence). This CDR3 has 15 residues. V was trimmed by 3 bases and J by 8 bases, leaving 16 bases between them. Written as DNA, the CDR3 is TGTGCCAGTAGTATTACCACGGACGAACCGGGGGAGCTGTTTTTT. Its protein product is CASSITTDEPGELFF.

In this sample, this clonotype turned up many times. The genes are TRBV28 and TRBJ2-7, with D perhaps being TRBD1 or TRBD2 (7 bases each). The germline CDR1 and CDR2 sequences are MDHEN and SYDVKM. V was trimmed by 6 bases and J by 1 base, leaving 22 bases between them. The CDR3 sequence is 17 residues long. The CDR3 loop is CASSRTALRGGSYEQYF. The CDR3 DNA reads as TGTGCCAGCAGCCGTACGGCCCTCAGGGGGGGATCCTACGAGCAGTACTTC.

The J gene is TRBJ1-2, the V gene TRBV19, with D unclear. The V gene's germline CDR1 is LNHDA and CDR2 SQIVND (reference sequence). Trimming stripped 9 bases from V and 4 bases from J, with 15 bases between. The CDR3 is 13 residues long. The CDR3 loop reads CASHSAARYGYTF. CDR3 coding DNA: TGTGCCAGCCATTCGGCAGCCCGCTATGGCTACACCTTC.

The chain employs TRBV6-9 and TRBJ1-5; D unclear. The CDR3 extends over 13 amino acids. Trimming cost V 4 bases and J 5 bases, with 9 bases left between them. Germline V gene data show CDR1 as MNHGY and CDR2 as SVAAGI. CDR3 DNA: TGTGCCAGCAGTTGCTCTAACGATCAGCCCCAGCATTTT. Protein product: CASSCSNDQPQHF.

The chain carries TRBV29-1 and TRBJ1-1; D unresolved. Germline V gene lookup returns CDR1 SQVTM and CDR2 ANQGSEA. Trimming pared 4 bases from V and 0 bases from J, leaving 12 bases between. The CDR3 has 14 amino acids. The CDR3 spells CSVGRAAMNTEAFF. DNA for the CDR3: TGCAGCGTTGGTCGGGCAGCTATGAACACTGAAGCTTTCTTT. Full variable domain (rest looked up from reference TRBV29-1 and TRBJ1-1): SAVISQKPSRDICQRGTSLTIQCQVDSQVTMMFWYRQQPGQSLTLIATANQGSEATYESGFVIDKFPISRPNLTFSTLTVSNMSPEDSSIYLCSVGRAAMNTEAFFGQGTRLTVV.

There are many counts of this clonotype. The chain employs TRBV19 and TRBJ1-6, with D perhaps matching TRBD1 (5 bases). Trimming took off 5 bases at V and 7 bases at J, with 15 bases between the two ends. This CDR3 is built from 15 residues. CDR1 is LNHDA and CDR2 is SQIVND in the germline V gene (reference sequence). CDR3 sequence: CASSPQGGENSPLHF. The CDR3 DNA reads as TGTGCCAGTAGTCCGCAGGGAGGAGAGAATTCACCCCTCCACTTT.

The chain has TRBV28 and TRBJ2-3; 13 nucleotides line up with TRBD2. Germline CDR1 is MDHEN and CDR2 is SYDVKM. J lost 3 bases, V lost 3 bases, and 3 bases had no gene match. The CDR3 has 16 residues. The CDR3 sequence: CASSFTSGRVTDTQYF. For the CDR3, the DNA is TGTGCCAGCAGTTTTACTAGCGGGAGGGTAACAGATACGCAGTATTTT. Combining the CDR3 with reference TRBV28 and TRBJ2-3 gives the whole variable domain DVKVTQSSRYLVKRTGEKVFLECVQDMDHENMFWYRQDPGLGLRLIYFSYDVKMKEKGDIPEGYSVSREKKERFSLILESASTNQTSMYLCASSFTSGRVTDTQYFGPGTRLTVL.

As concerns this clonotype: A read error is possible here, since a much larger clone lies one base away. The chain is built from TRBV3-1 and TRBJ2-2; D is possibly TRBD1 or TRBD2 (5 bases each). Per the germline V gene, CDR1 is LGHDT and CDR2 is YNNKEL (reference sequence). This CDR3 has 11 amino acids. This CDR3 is CASSQMGELVF. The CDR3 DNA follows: TGTGCCAGCAGCCAAATGGGGGAGCTGGTTTTT.

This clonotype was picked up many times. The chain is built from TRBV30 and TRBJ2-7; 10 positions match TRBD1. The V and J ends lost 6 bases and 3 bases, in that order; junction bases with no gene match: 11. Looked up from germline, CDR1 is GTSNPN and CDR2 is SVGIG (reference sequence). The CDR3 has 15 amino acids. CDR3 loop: CACHDPGTGDYEQYF. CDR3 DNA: TGTGCCTGCCACGACCCCGGGACAGGGGACTACGAGCAGTACTTC.

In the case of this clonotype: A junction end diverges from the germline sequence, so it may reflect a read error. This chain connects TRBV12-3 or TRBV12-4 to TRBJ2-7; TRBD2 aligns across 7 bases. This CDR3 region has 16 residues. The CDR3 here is CASILAGRKSTYEQYF. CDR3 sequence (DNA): TGTGCCAGCATTTTAGCGGGCAGGAAATCCACCTACGAGCAGTACTTC.

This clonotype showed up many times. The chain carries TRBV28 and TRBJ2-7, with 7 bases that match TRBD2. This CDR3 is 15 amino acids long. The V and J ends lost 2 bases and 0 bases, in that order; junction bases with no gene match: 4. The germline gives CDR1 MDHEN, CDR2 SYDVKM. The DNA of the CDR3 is TGTGCCAGCAGTTTAGACCAGCGGGACTCCTACGAGCAGTACTTC. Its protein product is CASSLDQRDSYEQYF.

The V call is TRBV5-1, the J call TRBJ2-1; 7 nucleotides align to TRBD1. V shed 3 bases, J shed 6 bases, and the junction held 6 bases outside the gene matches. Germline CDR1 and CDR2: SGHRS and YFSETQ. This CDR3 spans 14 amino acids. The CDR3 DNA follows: TGCGCCAGCAGCTCCCTGGACAGGAGCAATGAGCAGTTCTTC. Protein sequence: CASSSLDRSNEQFF.

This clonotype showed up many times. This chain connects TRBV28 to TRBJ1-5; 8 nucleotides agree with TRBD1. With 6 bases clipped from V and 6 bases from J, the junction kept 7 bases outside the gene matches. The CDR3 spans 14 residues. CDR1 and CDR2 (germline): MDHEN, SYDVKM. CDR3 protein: CASRGQGRSQPQHF. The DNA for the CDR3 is TGTGCCAGCAGAGGACAGGGAAGAAGTCAGCCCCAGCATTTT.

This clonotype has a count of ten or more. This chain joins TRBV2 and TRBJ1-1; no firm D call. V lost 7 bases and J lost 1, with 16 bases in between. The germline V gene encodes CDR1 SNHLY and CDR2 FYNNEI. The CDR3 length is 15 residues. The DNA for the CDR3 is TGTGCCAGCATCCAATTTAAGACGGGGAACACTGAAGCTTTCTTT. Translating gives CASIQFKTGNTEAFF.

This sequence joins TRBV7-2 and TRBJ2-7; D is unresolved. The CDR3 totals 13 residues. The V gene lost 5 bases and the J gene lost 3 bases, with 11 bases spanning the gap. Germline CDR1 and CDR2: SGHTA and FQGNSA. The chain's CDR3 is CASSPGARYEQYF. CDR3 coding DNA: TGTGCCAGCAGCCCCGGTGCCCGCTACGAGCAGTACTTC. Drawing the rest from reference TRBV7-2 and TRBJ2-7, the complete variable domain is GAGVSQSPSNKVTEKGKDVELRCDPISGHTALYWYRQSLGQGLEFLIYFQGNSAPDKSGLPSDRFSAERTGGSVSTLTIQRTQQEDSAVYLCASSPGARYEQYFGPGTRLTVT.

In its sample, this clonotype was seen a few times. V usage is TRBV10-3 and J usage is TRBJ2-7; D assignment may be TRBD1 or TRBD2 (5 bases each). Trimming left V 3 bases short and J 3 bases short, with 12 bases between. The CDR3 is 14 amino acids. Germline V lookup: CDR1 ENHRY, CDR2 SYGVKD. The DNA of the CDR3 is TGTGCCATCAGTGATCGAGCGAGGGGCTACGAGCAGTACTTC. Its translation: CAISDRARGYEQYF.

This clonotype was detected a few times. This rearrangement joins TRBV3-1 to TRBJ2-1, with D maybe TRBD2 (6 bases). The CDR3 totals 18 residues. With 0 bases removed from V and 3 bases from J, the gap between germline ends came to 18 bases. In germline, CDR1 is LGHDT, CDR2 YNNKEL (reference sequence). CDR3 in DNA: TGTGCCAGCAGCCAAGAAAGGTTGGGACTGCGATTCTACAATGAGCAGTTCTTC. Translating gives CASSQERLGLRFYNEQFF.

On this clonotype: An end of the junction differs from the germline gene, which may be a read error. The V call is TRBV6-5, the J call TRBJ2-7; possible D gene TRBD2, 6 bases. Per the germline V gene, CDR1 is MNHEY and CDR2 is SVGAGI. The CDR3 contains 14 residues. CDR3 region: CASSSAGSSCEQYF. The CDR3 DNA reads TGTGCCAGCAGTTCAGCGGGTAGCTCCTGCGAGCAGTACTTC.

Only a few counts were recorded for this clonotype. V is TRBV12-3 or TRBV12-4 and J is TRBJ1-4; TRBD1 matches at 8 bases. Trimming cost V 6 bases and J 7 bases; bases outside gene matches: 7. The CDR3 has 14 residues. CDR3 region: CASRTGALLEKLFF. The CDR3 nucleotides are TGTGCCAGCAGGACAGGGGCGTTGCTTGAAAAACTGTTTTTT.

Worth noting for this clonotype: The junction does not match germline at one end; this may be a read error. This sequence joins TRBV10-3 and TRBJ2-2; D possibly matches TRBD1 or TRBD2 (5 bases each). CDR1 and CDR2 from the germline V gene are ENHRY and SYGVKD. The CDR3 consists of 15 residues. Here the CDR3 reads CASRDEGRSTGEPFF. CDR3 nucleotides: TGTGCCAGCAGGGACGAAGGCCGGAGCACCGGGGAGCCGTTTTTT.

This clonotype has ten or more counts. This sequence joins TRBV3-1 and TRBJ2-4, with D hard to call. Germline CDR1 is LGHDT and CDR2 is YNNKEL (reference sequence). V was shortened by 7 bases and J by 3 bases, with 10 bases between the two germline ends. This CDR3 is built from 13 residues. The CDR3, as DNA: TGTGCCAGCATCTGCCTAATCAAAAACATTCAGTACTTC. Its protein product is CASICLIKNIQYF.

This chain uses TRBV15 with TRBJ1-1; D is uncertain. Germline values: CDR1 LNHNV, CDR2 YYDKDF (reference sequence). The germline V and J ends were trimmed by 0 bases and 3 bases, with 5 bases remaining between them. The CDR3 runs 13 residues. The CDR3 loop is CATSRDLHTEAFF. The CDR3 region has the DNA TGTGCCACCAGCAGAGATCTTCACACTGAAGCTTTCTTT.

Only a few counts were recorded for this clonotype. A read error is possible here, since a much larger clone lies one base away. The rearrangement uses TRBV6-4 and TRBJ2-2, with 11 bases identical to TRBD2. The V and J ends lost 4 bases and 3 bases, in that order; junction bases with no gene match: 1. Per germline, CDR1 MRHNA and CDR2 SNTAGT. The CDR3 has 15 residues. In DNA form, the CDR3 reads TGTGCCAGCAGTGCGGGACTAGCGGACACCGGGGAGCTGTTTTTT. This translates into CASSAGLADTGELFF.

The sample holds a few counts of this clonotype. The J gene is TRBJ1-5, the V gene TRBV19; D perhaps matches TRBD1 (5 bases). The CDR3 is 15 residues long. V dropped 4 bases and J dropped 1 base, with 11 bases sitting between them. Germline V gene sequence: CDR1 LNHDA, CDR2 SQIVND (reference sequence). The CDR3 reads CASSTGGGSNQPQHF. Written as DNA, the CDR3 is TGTGCCAGTAGTACCGGCGGGGGGAGCAATCAGCCCCAGCATTTT. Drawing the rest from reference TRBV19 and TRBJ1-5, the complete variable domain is DGGITQSPKYLFRKEGQNVTLSCEQNLNHDAMYWYRQDPGQGLRLIYYSQIVNDFQKGDIAEGYSVSREKKESFPLTVTSAQKNPTAFYLCASSTGGGSNQPQHFGDGTRLSIL.

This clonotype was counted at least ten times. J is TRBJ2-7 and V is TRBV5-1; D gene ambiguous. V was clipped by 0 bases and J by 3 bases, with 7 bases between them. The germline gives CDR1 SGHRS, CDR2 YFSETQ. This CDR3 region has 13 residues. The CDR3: CASSLEGRYEQYF. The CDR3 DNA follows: TGCGCCAGCAGCTTGGAGGGCCGCTACGAGCAGTACTTC.

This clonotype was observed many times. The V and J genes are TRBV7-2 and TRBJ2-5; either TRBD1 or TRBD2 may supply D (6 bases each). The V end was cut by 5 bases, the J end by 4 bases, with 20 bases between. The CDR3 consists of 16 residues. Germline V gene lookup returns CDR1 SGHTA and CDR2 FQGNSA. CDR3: CASSRWGAGPGETQYF. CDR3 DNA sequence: TGTGCCAGCAGCCGCTGGGGGGCCGGCCCAGGAGAGACCCAGTACTTC.